This T cell receptor beta chain was captured by sequencing in a study of T cells after posttransplantation cyclophosphamide (dated by TCRdb to the mid-2010s). Regarding the complete study: Using TRB sequencing, the study followed how the T cell repertoire rebuilt after myeloablative bone marrow transplantation with posttransplantation cyclophosphamide given as GVHD prophylaxis. Samples from a few dozen PTCy-treated patients and 15 to 20 related bone marrow donors of those patients were subjected to antigen receptor sequencing. Blood from all 30 or so PTCy patients with 1-year posttransplant specimens was subjected to TRB sequencing. TRB sequencing was also done on up to 3 additional blood samples from 2 to 5.2 years after transplant in 3 patients, and on pretransplant blood from a handful of patients. Because TRA and TRB clonality were tightly correlated in roughly 10 samples, subsequent TCR analyses were focused on TRB only. Public TRB sequences were queried against a database of over 3,600 sequences associated with responses to pathogens, tumor antigens, self-antigens and alloantigens. Overall results and qualifications from the work: The TRB repertoires of T cells infiltrating skin or the GI tract showed only limited overlap with the TRB repertoires found in blood. At 1-2 months, donor-recipient similarity was low but rose over the first year, and the later blood repertoires were often dominated by donor CD8+ memory clones. Across around 48 patients, recipient CMV seropositivity and CMV reactivation were highly associated with TRB clonality; PTCy diversity was similar to CNI/methotrexate controls.

Genomic DNA was used for TRB sequencing, which was performed with the immunoSEQ assay at survey resolution or with the hsTCRB kit. On the authors' methods: The immunoSEQ software handled initial read processing, and the LymphoSeq R package was used for repertoire analyses. Clonality was calculated as 1 minus normalized Shannon entropy, and the Gini coefficient was also calculated for each TRB dataset. Phenotypes of unsorted samples were inferred by mapping TRB sequences from sorted subsets of the recipient or donor onto the same recipient's unsorted samples. In TCRdb, the immuneACCESS table is reduced to in-frame sequences with V and J assigned. These tables do not hold every clone; where another copy was compared, an unresolved V gene accounts for under half, and the others remain unexplained. The DNA gave D and trimming, while V, J and clone size come from that table. The sample includes under 3,000 clones, with 85% observed a single time. The top ten clones comprise around 25% of the sample.

The label giving this sample's treatment or condition can be read as: high-dose cyclophosphamide on days +3 and +4 as single-agent GVHD prophylaxis. PTCy patients received busulfan and fludarabine conditioning, a related or unrelated marrow graft, and cyclophosphamide on days +3 and +4. PTCy-treated patients were drawn from a prospective multi-institutional clinical trial. Peripheral blood and bone marrow mononuclear cells were isolated by Ficoll-Hypaque density centrifugation and were cryopreserved. Counted from cysteine to phenylalanine, this CDR3 has 15 amino acids. Only the CDR3 DNA is retained, 45 bases long and in frame from the first base. Trimmed from V: 7 bases; trimmed from J: 0 bases; junction bases lacking a gene match: 8. The germline V gene supplies CDR1 SGHTA and CDR2 FQGNSA. Concerning this clone: The antigen it recognizes is unknown. The sample holds no much larger clone one base away, and base qualities are not on file.

Sequencing used PBMCs, obtained after allogeneic stem cell transplant with posttransplant cyclophosphamide. The chain joins TRBV7-2 to TRBJ2-5; 7 junctional bases match TRBD1. The clonotype comes from a young adult male patient who received an allogeneic stem cell transplant from a related donor, was CMV-positive, and had acute GVHD only. It is possible that, after a transplant, some T cells come from the graft donor. The bases read TGTGCCAGCAATCTATTACAGGGGAACCAAGAGACCCAGTACTTC. It encodes CASNLLQGNQETQYF. With all but the CDR3 taken from the reference TRBV7-2 and TRBJ2-5 genes, the full variable domain is: GAGVSQSPSNKVTEKGKDVELRCDPISGHTALYWYRQSLGQGLEFLIYFQGNSAPDKSGLPSDRFSAERTGGSVSTLTIQRTQQEDSAVYLCASNLLQGNQETQYFGPGTRLLVL.